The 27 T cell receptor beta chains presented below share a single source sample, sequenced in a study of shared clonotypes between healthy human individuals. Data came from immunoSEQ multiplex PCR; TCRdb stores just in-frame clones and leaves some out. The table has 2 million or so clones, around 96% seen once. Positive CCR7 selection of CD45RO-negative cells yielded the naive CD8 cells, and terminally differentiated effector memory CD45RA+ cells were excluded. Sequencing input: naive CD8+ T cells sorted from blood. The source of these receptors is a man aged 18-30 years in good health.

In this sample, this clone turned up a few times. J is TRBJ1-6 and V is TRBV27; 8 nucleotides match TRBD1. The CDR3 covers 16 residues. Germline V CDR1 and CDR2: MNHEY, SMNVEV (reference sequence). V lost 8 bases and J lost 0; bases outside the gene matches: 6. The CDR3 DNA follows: TGTGCCAGCGCGCACAGGGGGAGCTCCTATAATTCACCCCTCCACTTT. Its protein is CASAHRGSSYNSPLHF.

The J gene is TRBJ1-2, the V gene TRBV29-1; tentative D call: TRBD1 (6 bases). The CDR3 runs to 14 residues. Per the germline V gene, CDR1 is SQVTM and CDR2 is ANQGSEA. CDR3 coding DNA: TGCACCCATAGTCGGGACACCGCTAACTATGGCTACACCTTC. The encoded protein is CTHSRDTANYGYTF. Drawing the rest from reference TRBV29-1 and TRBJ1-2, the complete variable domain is SAVISQKPSRDICQRGTSLTIQCQVDSQVTMMFWYRQQPGQSLTLIATANQGSEATYESGFVIDKFPISRPNLTFSTLTVSNMSPEDSSIYLCTHSRDTANYGYTFGSGTRLTVV.

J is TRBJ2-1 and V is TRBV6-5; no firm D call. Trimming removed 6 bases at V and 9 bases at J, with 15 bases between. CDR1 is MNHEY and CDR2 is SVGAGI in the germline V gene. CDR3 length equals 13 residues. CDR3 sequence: CASSRMGHGEQFF. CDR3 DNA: TGTGCCAGCAGCCGCATGGGCCACGGTGAGCAGTTCTTC.

CDR3 residues: CASSAPGREYEQYF. The CDR3 coding sequence is TGTGCCAGCAGTGCTCCTGGCAGGGAGTACGAGCAGTACTTC. The rearrangement uses TRBV25-1 and TRBJ2-7; TRBD1 or TRBD2 may be the D gene (5 bases each). The CDR3 is 14 amino acids. V dropped 4 bases and J dropped 4 bases, with 14 bases sitting between them. Germline CDR1 and CDR2: MGHDK and SYGVNS.

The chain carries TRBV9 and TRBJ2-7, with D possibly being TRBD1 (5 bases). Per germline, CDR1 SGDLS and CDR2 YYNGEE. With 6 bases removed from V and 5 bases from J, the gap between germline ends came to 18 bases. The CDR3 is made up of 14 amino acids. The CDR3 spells CASTFGASGDEQYF. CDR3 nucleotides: TGTGCCAGCACCTTTGGGGCCTCTGGGGACGAGCAGTACTTC.

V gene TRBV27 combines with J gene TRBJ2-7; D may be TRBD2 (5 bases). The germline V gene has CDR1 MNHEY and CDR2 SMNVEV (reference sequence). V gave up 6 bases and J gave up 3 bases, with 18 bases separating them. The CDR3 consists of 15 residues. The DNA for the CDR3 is TGTGCCAGCAGAAAGGGCGGGTTCTCGGACTACGAGCAGTACTTC. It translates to CASRKGGFSDYEQYF.

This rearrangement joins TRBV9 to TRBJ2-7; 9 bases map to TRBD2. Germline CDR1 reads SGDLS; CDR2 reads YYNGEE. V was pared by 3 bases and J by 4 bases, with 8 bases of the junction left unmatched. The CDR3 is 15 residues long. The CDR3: CASSADPSGIYEQYF. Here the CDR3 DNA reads TGTGCCAGCAGCGCCGATCCTAGCGGGATTTACGAGCAGTACTTC. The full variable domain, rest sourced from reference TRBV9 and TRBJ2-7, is DSGVTQTPKHLITATGQRVTLRCSPRSGDLSVYWYQQSLDQGLQFLIQYYNGEERAKGNILERFSAQQFPDLHSELNLSSLELGDSALYFCASSADPSGIYEQYFGPGTRLTVT.

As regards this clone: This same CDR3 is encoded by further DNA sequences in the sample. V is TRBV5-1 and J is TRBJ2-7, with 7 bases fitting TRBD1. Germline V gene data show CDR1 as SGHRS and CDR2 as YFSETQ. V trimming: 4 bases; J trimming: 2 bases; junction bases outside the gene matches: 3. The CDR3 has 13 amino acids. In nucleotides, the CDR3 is TGCGCCAGCAGCCACGGGACAGCCTACGAGCAGTACTTC. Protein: CASSHGTAYEQYF.

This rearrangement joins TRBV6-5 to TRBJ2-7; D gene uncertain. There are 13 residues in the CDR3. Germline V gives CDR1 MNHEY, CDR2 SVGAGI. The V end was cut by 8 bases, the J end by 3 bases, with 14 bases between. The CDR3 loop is CASGAHPLYEQYF. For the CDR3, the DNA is TGTGCCAGCGGAGCACACCCTCTCTACGAGCAGTACTTC.

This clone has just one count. The CDR3 DNA reads as TGCGCCAGCAGCCAAGGGGTAAGGGAGGATGGCCCTGAAGCTTTCTTT. Protein product: CASSQGVREDGPEAFF. The chain recombines TRBV4-3 with TRBJ1-1, with unresolved D. Per the germline V gene, CDR1 is LGHNA and CDR2 is YSLEER. V was pared by 1 base and J by 6 bases, with 18 bases between. The CDR3 covers 16 residues.

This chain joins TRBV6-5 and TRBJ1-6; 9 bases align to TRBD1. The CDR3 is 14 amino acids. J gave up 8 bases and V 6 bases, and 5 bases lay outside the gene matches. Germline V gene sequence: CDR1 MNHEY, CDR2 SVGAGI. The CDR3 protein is CASRPDRGYSPLHF. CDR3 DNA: TGTGCCAGCAGACCAGACAGGGGGTATTCACCCCTCCACTTT.

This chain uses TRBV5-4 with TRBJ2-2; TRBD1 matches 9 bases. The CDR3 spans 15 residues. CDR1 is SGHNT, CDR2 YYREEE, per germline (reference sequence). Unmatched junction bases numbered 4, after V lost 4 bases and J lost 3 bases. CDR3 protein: CASSPGTGYTGELFF. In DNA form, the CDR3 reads TGTGCCAGCAGCCCCGGGACAGGGTACACCGGGGAGCTGTTTTTT. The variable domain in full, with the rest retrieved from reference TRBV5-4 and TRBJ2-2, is ETGVTQSPTHLIKTRGQQVTLRCSSQSGHNTVSWYQQALGQGPQFIFQYYREEENGRGNFPPRFSGLQFPNYSSELNVNALELDDSALYLCASSPGTGYTGELFFGEGSRLTVL.

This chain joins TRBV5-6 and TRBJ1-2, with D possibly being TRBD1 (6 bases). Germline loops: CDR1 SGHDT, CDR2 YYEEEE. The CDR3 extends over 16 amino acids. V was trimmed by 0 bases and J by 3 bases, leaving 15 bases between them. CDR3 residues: CASSLEAGAHYYGYTF. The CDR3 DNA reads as TGTGCCAGCAGCTTGGAGGCAGGGGCGCACTACTATGGCTACACCTTC.

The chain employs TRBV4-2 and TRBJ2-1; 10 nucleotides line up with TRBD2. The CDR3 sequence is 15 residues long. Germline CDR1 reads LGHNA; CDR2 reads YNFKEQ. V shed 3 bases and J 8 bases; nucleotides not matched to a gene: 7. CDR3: CASSHRSGGAYEQFF. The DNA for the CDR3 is TGTGCCAGCAGCCATCGGAGCGGGGGGGCCTATGAGCAGTTCTTC.

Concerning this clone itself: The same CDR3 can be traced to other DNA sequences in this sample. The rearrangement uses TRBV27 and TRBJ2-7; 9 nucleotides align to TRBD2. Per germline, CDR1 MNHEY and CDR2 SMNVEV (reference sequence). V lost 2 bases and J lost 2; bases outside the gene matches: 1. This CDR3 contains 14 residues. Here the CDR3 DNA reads TGTGCCAGCAGTTTAGGGACTAGCACCTACGAGCAGTACTTC. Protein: CASSLGTSTYEQYF.

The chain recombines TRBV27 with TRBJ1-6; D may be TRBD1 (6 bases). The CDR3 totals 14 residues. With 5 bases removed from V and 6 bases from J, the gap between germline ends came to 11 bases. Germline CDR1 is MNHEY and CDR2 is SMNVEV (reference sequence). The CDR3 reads CASSIRDINSPLHF. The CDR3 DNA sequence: TGTGCCAGCAGTATCCGGGACATTAATTCACCCCTCCACTTT.

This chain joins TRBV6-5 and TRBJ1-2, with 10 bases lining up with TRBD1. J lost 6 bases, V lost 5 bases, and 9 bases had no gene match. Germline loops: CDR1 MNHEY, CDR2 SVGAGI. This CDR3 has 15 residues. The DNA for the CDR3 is TGTGCCAGCAGTGGCCAGACAGGGGGCGTAAATGGCTACACCTTC. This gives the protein CASSGQTGGVNGYTF.

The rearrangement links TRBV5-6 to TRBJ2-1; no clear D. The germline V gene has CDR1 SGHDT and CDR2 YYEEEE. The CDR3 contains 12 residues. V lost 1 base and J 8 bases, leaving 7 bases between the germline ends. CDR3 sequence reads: CASSLSLDEQFF. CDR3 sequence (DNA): TGTGCCAGCAGCTTGTCTTTGGATGAGCAGTTCTTC.

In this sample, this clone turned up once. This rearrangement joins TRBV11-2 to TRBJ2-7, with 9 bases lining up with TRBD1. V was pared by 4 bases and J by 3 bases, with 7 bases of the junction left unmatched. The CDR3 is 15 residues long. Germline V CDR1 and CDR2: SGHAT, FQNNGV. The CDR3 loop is CASSYNRDRVYEQYF. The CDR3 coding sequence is TGTGCCAGCAGCTACAACCGGGACAGGGTCTACGAGCAGTACTTC. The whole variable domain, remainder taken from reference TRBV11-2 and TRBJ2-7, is EAGVAQSPRYKIIEKRQSVAFWCNPISGHATLYWYQQILGQGPKLLIQFQNNGVVDDSQLPKDRFSAERLKGVDSTLKIQPAKLEDSAVYLCASSYNRDRVYEQYFGPGTRLTVT.

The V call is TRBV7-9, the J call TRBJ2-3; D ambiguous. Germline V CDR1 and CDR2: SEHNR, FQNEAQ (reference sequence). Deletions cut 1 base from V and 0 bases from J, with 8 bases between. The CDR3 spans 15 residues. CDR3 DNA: TGTGCCAGCAGCTTAGAAGCGCTTAGCACAGATACGCAGTATTTT. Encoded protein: CASSLEALSTDTQYF.

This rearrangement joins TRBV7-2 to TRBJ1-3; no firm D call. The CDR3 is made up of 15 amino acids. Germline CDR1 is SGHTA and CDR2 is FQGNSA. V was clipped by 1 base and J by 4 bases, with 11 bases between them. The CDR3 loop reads CASSLDGNSGNTIYF. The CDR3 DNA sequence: TGTGCCAGCAGCTTAGACGGGAACTCCGGAAACACCATATATTTT.

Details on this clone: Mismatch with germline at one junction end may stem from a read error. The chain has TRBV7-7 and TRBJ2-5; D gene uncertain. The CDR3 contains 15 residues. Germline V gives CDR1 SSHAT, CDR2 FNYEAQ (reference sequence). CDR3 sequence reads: CASSLVLARQETQYF. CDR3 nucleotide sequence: TGTGCTAGCAGCTTAGTTTTGGCGCGCCAAGAGACCCAGTACTTC. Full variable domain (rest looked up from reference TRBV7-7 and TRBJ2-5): GAGVSQSPRYKVTKRGQDVTLRCDPISSHATLYWYQQALGQGPEFLTYFNYEAQPDKSGLPSDRFSAERPEGSISTLTIQRTEQRDSAMYRCASSLVLARQETQYFGPGTRLLVL.

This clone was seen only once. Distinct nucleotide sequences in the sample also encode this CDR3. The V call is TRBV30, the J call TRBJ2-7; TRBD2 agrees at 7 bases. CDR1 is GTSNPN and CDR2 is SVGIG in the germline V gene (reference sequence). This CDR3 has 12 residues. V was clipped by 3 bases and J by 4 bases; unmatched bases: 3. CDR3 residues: CAWSAGVYEQYF. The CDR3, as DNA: TGTGCCTGGAGCGCGGGAGTTTACGAGCAGTACTTC.

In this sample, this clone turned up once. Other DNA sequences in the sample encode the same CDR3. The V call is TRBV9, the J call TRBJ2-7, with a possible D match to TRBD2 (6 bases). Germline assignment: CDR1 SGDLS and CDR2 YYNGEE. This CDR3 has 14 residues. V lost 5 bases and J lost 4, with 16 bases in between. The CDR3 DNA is TGTGCCAGCAGTGTGGCGGGGAGCGATTACGAGCAGTACTTC. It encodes CASSVAGSDYEQYF.

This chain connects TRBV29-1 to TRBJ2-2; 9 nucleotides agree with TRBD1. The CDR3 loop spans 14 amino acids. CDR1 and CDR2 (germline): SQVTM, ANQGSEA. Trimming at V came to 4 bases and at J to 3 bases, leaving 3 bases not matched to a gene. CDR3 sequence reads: CSVGDRDYTGELFF. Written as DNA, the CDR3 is TGCAGCGTTGGGGACAGGGATTACACCGGGGAGCTGTTTTTT.

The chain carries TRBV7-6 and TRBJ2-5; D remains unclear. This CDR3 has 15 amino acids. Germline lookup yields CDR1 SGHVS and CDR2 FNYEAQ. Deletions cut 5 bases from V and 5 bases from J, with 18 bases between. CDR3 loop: CASSPPVGGWETQYF. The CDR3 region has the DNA TGTGCCAGCAGCCCGCCCGTAGGTGGGTGGGAGACCCAGTACTTC.

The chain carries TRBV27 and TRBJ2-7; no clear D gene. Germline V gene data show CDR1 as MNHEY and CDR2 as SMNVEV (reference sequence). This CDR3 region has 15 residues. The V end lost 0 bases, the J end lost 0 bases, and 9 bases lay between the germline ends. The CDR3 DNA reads TGTGCCAGCAGTTTATCTGGGTACAGCTCCTACGAGCAGTACTTC. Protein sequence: CASSLSGYSSYEQYF.